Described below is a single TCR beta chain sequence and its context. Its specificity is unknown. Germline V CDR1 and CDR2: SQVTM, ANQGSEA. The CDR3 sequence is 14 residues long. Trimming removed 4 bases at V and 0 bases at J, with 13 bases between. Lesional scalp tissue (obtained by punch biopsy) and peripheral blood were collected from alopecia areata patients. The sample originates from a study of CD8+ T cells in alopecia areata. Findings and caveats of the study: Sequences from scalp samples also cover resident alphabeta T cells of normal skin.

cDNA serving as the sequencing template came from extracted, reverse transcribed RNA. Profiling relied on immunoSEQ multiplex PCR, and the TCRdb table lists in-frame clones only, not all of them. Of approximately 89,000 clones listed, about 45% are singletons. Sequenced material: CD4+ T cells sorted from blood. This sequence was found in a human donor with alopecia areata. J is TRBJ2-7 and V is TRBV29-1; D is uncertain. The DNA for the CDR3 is TGCAGCGTTGTGCCGCACCTTAGCTCCTACGAGCAGTACTTC. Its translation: CSVVPHLSSYEQYF.